A selection of T cell receptor beta chains follows, all from one sample in a study of T cells after yellow fever vaccination. TCRdb re-derived calls from the 5' RACE reads in MiXCR, one entry per CDR3 protein. The top ten clones hold about a quarter of a sample with 310,000 or so distinct CDR3 sequences, about 3.5% of them seen once. The material was PBMCs, obtained on the day of the yellow fever booster vaccination. The receptors derive from a man aged 18 to 30 who received the YFV17D yellow fever vaccine. CDR3s leave out the opening cysteine and the closing phenylalanine or tryptophan. The listing skips clone size in some rows; elsewhere it reads once, few, many or a size class.

j_gene: TRBJ2-5; v_gene: TRBV20-1; abundance: many; CDR3aa: SARQGAEGETQY
j_gene: TRBJ2-3; v_gene: TRBV29-1; abundance: many; CDR3aa: SVVGWEADTQY
j_gene: TRBJ2-2; v_gene: TRBV20-1; abundance: many; CDR3aa: SASRGVGNTGELF
j_gene: TRBJ2-3; v_gene: TRBV10-3; abundance: many; CDR3aa: AISESVSSDTQY
j_gene: TRBJ2-3; v_gene: TRBV2; abundance: .; CDR3aa: ASSGGGPQY
j_gene: TRBJ2-3; v_gene: TRBV9; abundance: many; CDR3aa: ASSVGGGLTDTQY
j_gene: TRBJ1-5; v_gene: TRBV20-1; abundance: many; CDR3aa: SARVGYQPQH
j_gene: TRBJ1-4; v_gene: TRBV12-3/TRBV12-4; abundance: few; CDR3aa: ASRADRNNEKLF
j_gene: TRBJ2-3; v_gene: TRBV9; abundance: few; CDR3aa: ASSVGPGGPSTDTQY
j_gene: TRBJ1-6; v_gene: TRBV12-3/TRBV12-4; abundance: many; CDR3aa: ASSLGVNNSPLH
j_gene: TRBJ1-1; v_gene: TRBV7-2; abundance: many; CDR3aa: ASNAGQSNTEAF
j_gene: TRBJ2-5; v_gene: TRBV11-2; abundance: many; CDR3aa: ASSLLLSETQY
j_gene: TRBJ2-2; v_gene: TRBV7-2; abundance: few; CDR3aa: ASSLGLHTGELF
j_gene: TRBJ1-1; v_gene: TRBV6-5; abundance: .; CDR3aa: ASNDGPKAF
j_gene: TRBJ2-1; v_gene: TRBV9; abundance: many; CDR3aa: ASSVSGQVNEQF
j_gene: TRBJ1-2; v_gene: TRBV29-1; abundance: many; CDR3aa: SVGTPTNYGYT
j_gene: TRBJ2-5; v_gene: TRBV6-2/TRBV6-3; abundance: many; CDR3aa: ASRTRYQETQY
j_gene: TRBJ1-2; v_gene: TRBV7-9; abundance: many; CDR3aa: ASSATGTNGYT
j_gene: TRBJ1-1; v_gene: TRBV4-1; abundance: many; CDR3aa: ASSQTGTSDTEAF
j_gene: TRBJ2-3; v_gene: TRBV4-3; abundance: .; CDR3aa: ASSQDPDGPDTQY